Each of the 10 T cell receptor beta chains below was sequenced from the same sample in a study of T cells in Graves' hyperthyroidism and ophthalmopathy. Authors of the study amplified TCR beta CDR3 regions from RNA transcripts. Initially, a first-round RT-PCR of the TCR CDR3 employed the HTBI primer set. TCRdb reanalysed the multiplex PCR reads using MiXCR and keeps one entry per CDR3 protein. The sample has some 300,000 distinct CDR3 sequences; roughly a fifth are singletons. The sequencing sample was made of blood. The origin of the receptors is a man aged 50-59 years with Graves' ophthalmopathy.

This chain connects TRBV19 to TRBJ1-3; the D gene is possibly TRBD1 (6 bases). Germline lookup yields CDR1 LNHDA and CDR2 SQIVND (reference sequence). The CDR3 consists of 12 residues. In DNA form, the CDR3 reads TGTGCTTCGGGGGACACTGGAAACACCATATATTTT. This gives the protein CASGDTGNTIYF.

The chain carries TRBV20-1 and TRBJ1-6; TRBD1 agrees at 9 bases. J was trimmed by 1 base and V by 1 base; bases with no gene match: 2. Germline lookup yields CDR1 DFQATT and CDR2 SNEGSKA (reference sequence). This CDR3 is 16 amino acids long. This CDR3 is CSARVGQGSYNSPLHF. The CDR3 DNA reads as TGCAGTGCTAGAGTTGGACAGGGGTCCTATAATTCACCCCTCCACTTT.

The rearrangement joins TRBV10-3 to TRBJ2-7; 10 positions agree with TRBD1. The V and J ends lost 3 bases and 0 bases, in that order; junction bases with no gene match: 20. The CDR3 length is 21 residues. In germline, CDR1 is ENHRY, CDR2 SYGVKD. The CDR3 bases are TGTGCCATCAGTGAACGAGGACAGGGGGGGGCCGGCGGGAGTAGCTCCTACGAGCAGTACTTC. The encoded protein is CAISERGQGGAGGSSSYEQYF.

This clonotype was counted at least ten times. The V and J genes are TRBV11-2 and TRBJ2-5, with D unclear. The CDR3 totals 17 residues. In germline, CDR1 is SGHAT, CDR2 FQNNGV. Trimming cost V 1 base and J 1 base, with 16 bases left between them. The CDR3 reads CASSLGPHGRLQETQYF. CDR3 DNA: TGTGCCAGCAGCTTAGGCCCCCACGGACGACTCCAAGAGACCCAGTACTTC.

This clonotype was counted ten times or more. Here the CDR3 DNA reads TGTGCCAGCAGGGTACGGGAGAAGGATACGCAGTATTTT. This gives the protein CASRVREKDTQYF. The genes are TRBV2 and TRBJ2-3; D perhaps matches TRBD2 (6 bases). Germline CDR1 and CDR2: SNHLY and FYNNEI. V was shortened by 6 bases and J by 6 bases, with 13 bases between the two germline ends. The CDR3 has 13 residues. The entire variable domain, with the rest obtained from reference TRBV2 and TRBJ2-3, is as follows: EPEVTQTPSHQVTQMGQEVILRCVPISNHLYFYWYRQILGQKVEFLVSFYNNEISEKSEIFDDQFSVERPDGSNFTLKIRSTKLEDSAMYFCASRVREKDTQYFGPGTRLTVL.

The rearrangement links TRBV5-1 to TRBJ2-2; 9 bases are a match to TRBD2. The germline CDR1 and CDR2 sequences are SGHRS and YFSETQ. The CDR3 totals 15 residues. The V segment lost 5 bases and the J segment 5 bases; nucleotides outside the gene matches: 7. In DNA form, the CDR3 reads TGCGCCAGCAGGAATAGCGGGAGAAGTACCGGGGAGCTGTTTTTT. It is translated as CASRNSGRSTGELFF.

The table lists this clonotype with many counts. The chain carries TRBV11-2 and TRBJ2-1; 9 positions agree with TRBD2. V shed 2 bases and J 9 bases; nucleotides not matched to a gene: 11. In germline, CDR1 is SGHAT, CDR2 FQNNGV. This CDR3 is 16 amino acids long. The CDR3 sequence: CASSLRPREGLGEQFF. The DNA of the CDR3 is TGTGCCAGCAGCTTACGTCCGCGGGAGGGCCTTGGTGAGCAGTTCTTC. The full variable domain, completed using reference TRBV11-2 and TRBJ2-1, is EAGVAQSPRYKIIEKRQSVAFWCNPISGHATLYWYQQILGQGPKLLIQFQNNGVVDDSQLPKDRFSAERLKGVDSTLKIQPAKLEDSAVYLCASSLRPREGLGEQFFGPGTRLTVL.

V and J are TRBV12-3 or TRBV12-4 and TRBJ2-5; D is uncertain. V was shortened by 5 bases and J by 5 bases, with 12 bases between the two germline ends. The CDR3 totals 13 residues. The CDR3 spells CASSPNRRETQYF. CDR3 DNA: TGTGCCAGCAGTCCCAATCGTCGGGAGACCCAGTACTTC.

This clonotype appeared a few times. The genes are TRBV15 and TRBJ1-1; TRBD1 might be the D (5 bases). The V and J ends lost 0 bases and 3 bases respectively, with 14 bases between them. The germline gives CDR1 LNHNV, CDR2 YYDKDF (reference sequence). CDR3 length: 16 amino acids. CDR3 sequence reads: CATSRDSGGSYTEAFF. The CDR3, as DNA: TGTGCCACCAGCAGAGATTCCGGGGGATCTTACACTGAAGCTTTCTTT.

On this clonotype itself: A much larger clone differs from this one at a single base, so this may be a read error. This rearrangement joins TRBV6-1 to TRBJ1-1; possibly TRBD1 for D (6 bases). V dropped 5 bases and J dropped 4 bases, with 11 bases sitting between them. The CDR3 has 13 residues. Per the germline V gene, CDR1 is MNHNS and CDR2 is SASEGT. The CDR3 DNA follows: TGTGCCAGCAGTATACAGGGTACCACTGAAGCTTTCTTT. Translation: CASSIQGTTEAFF.